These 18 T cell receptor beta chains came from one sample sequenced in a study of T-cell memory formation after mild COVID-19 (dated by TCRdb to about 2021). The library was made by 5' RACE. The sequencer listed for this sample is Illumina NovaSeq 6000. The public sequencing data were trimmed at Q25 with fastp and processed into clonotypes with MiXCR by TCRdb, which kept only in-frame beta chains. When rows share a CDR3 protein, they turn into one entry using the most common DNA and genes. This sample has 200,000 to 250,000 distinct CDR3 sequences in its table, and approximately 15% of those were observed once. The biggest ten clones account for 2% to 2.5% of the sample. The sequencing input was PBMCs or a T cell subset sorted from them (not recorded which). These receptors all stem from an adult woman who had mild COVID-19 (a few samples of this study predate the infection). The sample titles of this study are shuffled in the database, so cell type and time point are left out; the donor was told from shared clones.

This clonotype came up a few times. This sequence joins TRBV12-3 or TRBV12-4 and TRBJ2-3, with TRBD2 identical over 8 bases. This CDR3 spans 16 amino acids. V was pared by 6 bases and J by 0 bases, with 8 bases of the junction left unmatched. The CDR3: CASRYTSGTSTDTQYF. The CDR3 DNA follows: TGTGCCAGCAGATACACTAGCGGAACTAGCACAGATACGCAGTATTTT.

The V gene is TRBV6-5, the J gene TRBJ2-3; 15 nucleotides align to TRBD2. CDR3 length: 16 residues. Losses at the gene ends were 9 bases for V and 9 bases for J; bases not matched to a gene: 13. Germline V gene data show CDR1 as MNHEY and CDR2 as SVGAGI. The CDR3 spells CASGPGTSGGPGTQYF. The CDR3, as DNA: TGTGCCAGTGGCCCCGGGACTAGCGGGGGGCCAGGAACGCAGTATTTT.

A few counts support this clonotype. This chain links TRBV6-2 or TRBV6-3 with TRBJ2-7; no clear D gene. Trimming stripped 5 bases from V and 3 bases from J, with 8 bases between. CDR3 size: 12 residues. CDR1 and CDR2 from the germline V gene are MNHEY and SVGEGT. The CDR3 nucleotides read TGTGCCAGCAGTGCCTACCGCTACGAGCAGTACTTC. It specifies CASSAYRYEQYF.

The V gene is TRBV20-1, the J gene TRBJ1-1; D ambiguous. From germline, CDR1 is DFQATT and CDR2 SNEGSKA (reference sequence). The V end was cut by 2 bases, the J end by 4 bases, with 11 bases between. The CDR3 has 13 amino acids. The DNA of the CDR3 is TGCAGTGCTAGAACCCCATGGGGCACTGAAGCTTTCTTT. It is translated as CSARTPWGTEAFF.

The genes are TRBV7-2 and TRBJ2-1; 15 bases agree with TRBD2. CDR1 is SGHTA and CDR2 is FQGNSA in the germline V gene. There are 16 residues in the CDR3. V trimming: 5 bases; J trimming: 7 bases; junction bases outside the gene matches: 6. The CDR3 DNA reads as TGTGCCAGCAGCGCGGGACTAGCGGGAGGTCTTAATGAGCAGTTCTTC. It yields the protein CASSAGLAGGLNEQFF.

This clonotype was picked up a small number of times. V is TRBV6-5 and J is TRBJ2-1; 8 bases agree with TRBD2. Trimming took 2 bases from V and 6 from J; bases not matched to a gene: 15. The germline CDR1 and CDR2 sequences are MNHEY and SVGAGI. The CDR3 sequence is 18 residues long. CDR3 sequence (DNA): TGTGCCAGCAGTTACAGGGCCTTACTAGCGGTGGGTTTCAATGAGCAGTTCTTC. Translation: CASSYRALLAVGFNEQFF.

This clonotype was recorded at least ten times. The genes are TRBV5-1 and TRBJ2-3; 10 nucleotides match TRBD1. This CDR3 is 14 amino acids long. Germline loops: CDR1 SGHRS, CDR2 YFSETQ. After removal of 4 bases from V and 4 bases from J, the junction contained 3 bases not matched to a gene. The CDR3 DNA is TGCGCCAGCAGCCCTGGGACAGGGGCAGATACGCAGTATTTT. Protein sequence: CASSPGTGADTQYF.

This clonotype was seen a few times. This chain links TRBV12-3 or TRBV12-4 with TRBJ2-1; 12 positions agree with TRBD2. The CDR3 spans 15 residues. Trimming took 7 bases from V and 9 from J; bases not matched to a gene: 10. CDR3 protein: CASNDPSGGAGEQFF. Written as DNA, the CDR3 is TGTGCCAGCAATGACCCTAGCGGGGGGGCGGGTGAGCAGTTCTTC.

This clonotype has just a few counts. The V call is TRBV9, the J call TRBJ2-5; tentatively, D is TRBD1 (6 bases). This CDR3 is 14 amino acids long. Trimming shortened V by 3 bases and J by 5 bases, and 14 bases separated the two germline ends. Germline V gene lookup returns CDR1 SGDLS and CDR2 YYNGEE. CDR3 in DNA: TGTGCCAGCAGCGCCGGGACATTCAGCGAGACCCAGTACTTC. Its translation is CASSAGTFSETQYF.

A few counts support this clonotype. In DNA, the CDR3 is TGTGCCTACATCGGGACGGGCCCCGGGTCATGGAACACTGAAGCTTTCTTT. Translating gives CAYIGTGPGSWNTEAFF. V gene TRBV30 combines with J gene TRBJ1-1; D perhaps matches TRBD1 (5 bases). Trimming stripped 7 bases from V and 1 base from J, with 25 bases between. There are 17 residues in the CDR3. Germline assignment: CDR1 GTSNPN and CDR2 SVGIG (reference sequence).

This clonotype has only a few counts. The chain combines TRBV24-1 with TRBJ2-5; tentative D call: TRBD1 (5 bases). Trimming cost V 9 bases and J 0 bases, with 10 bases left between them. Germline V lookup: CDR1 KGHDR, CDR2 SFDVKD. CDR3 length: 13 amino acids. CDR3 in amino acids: CATSGQNQETQYF. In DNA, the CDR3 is TGTGCCACCTCAGGACAAAACCAAGAGACCCAGTACTTC.

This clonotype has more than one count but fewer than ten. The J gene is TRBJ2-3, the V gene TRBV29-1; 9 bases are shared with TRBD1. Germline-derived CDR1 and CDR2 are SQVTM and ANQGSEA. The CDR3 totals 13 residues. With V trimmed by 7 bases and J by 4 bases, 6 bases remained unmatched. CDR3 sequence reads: CSERTGVADTQYF. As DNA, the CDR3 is TGCAGCGAAAGGACAGGGGTCGCAGATACGCAGTATTTT.

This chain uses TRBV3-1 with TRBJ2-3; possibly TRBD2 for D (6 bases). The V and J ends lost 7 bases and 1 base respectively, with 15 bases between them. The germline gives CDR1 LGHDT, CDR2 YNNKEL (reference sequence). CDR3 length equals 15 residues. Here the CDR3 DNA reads TGTGCCAGCACGCGACTAGGATCCGGCACAGATACGCAGTATTTT. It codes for CASTRLGSGTDTQYF.

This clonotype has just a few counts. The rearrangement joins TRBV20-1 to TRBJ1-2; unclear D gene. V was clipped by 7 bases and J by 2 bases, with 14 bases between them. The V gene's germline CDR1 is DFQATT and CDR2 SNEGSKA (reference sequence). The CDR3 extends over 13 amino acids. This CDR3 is CSGLTGENYGYTF. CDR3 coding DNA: TGCAGTGGCTTGACGGGAGAAAACTATGGCTACACCTTC.

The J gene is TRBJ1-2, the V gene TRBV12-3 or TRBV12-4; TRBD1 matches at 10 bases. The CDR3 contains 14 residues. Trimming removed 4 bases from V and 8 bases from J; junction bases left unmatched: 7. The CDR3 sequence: CASSWRDRGQGYTF. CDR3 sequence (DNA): TGTGCCAGCAGTTGGAGGGACAGGGGTCAGGGCTACACCTTC.

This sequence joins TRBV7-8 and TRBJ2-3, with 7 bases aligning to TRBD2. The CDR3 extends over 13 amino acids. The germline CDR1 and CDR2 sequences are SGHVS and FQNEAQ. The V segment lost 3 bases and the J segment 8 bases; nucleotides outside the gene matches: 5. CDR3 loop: CASSLAGEGTQYF. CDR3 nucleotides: TGTGCCAGCAGCTTGGCGGGAGAGGGTACGCAGTATTTT. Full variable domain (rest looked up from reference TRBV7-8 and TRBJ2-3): GAGVSQSPRYKVAKRGQDVALRCDPISGHVSLFWYQQALGQGPEFLTYFQNEAQLDKSGLPSDRFFAERPEGSVSTLKIQRTQQEDSAVYLCASSLAGEGTQYFGPGTRLTVL.

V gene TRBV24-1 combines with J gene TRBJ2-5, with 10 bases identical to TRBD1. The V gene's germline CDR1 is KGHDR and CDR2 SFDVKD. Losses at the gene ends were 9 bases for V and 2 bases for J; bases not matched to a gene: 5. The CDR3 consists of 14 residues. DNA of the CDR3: TGTGCCACCTCAGTGGGACAGGGGCAAGAGACCCAGTACTTC. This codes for CATSVGQGQETQYF.

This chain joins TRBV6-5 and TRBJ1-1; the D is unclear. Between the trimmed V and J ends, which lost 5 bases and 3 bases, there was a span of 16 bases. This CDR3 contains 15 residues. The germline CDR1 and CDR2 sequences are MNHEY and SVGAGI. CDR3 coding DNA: TGTGCCAGCAGTGGGGTCGCGCTCCGTGACACTGAAGCTTTCTTT. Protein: CASSGVALRDTEAFF.